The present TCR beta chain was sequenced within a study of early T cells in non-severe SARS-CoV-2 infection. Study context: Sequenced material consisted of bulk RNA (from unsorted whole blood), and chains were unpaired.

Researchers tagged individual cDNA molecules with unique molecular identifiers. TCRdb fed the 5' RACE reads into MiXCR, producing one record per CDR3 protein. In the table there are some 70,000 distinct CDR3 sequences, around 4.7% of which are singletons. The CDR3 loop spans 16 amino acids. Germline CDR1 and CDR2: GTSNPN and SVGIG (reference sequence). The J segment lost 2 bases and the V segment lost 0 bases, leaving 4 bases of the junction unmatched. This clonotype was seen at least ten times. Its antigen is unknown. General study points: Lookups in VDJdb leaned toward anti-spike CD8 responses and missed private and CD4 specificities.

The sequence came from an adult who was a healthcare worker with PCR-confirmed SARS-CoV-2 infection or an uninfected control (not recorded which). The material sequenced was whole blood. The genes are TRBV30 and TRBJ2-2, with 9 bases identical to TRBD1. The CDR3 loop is CAWSVGTGINTGELFF. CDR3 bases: TGTGCCTGGAGTGTGGGGACAGGGATCAACACCGGGGAGCTGTTTTTT.